A selection of T cell receptor beta chains follows, all from one sample in a study of human T cells and chemical hapten exposure. TCRdb fed the RACE reads into MiXCR, producing one record per CDR3 protein. Here the sample spans around 99,000 distinct CDR3 sequences, about a tenth being singletons. Material: whole blood, obtained in connection with sensitization to the hapten diphenylcyclopropenone (DPC). These receptors were taken from a middle-aged woman with alopecia areata. Some clones in this sample may be carry-over from other donors' samples. The CDR3 runs from the conserved cysteine through the conserved F or W. The D gene is left open where the match is weak. Where a row states a size, it is once, few, many or the class of an expanded clone; other rows omit it.

V gene: TRBV7-7
D gene: -
clone size: -
J gene: TRBJ2-2
CDR3 DNA: TGTGCTAGCAGCTCGGGACGGTTGGCTGGGGAGCTGTTTTTT
CDR3 protein: CASSSGRLAGELFF

V gene: TRBV4-1
D gene: -
clone size: many
J gene: TRBJ1-1
CDR3 DNA: TGCGCCAGCAGCCACCAACTTATTCCTCAGGGAAGTACTGAAGCTTTCTTT
CDR3 protein: CASSHQLIPQGSTEAFF

V gene: TRBV20-1
D gene: -
clone size: -
J gene: TRBJ2-7
CDR3 DNA: TGCAGTGCCACCTCCCCGGTATTTTCCTACGAGCAGTACTTC
CDR3 protein: CSATSPVFSYEQYF

V gene: TRBV20-1
D gene: -
clone size: few
J gene: TRBJ2-7
CDR3 DNA: TGCAGTGCTAGAGATTTAAAGACAGGTTCCTACGAGCAGTACTTC
CDR3 protein: CSARDLKTGSYEQYF

V gene: TRBV20-1
D gene: -
clone size: many
J gene: TRBJ2-7
CDR3 DNA: TGCAGTGCCGATCGCAGGACTAACCTCCAGTGGCAGTACTTC
CDR3 protein: CSADRRTNLQWQYF

V gene: TRBV7-6
D gene: -
clone size: few
J gene: TRBJ1-1
CDR3 DNA: TGTGCCAGCAGCTTATTTCGAAGGGGGATGAACACTGAAGCTTTCTTT
CDR3 protein: CASSLFRRGMNTEAFF

V gene: TRBV6-5
D gene: -
clone size: many
J gene: TRBJ2-3
CDR3 DNA: TGTGCCAGCACTGACCTGCGGGACACAGATACGCAGTATTTT
CDR3 protein: CASTDLRDTDTQYF

V gene: TRBV6-5
D gene: -
clone size: -
J gene: TRBJ1-1
CDR3 DNA: TGTGCCAGCAGTTATTCGAGAGGGCGGGGCACTGAAGCTTTCTTT
CDR3 protein: CASSYSRGRGTEAFF

V gene: TRBV6-6
D gene: TRBD2
clone size: few
J gene: TRBJ2-7
CDR3 DNA: TGTGCCAGCAGACGCACTAGCGGGGGGATCGAATACGAGCAGTACTTC
CDR3 protein: CASRRTSGGIEYEQYF

V gene: TRBV5-6
D gene: -
clone size: -
J gene: TRBJ1-2
CDR3 DNA: TGTGCGAGCTCTCGGGGCAGGGGCATTGAGGGCTACACCTTC
CDR3 protein: CASSRGRGIEGYTF

V gene: TRBV5-1
D gene: TRBD1
clone size: few
J gene: TRBJ2-2
CDR3 DNA: TGCGCCAGCAGCATGGGACAGCGAGGCACCGGGGAGCTGTTTTTT
CDR3 protein: CASSMGQRGTGELFF

V gene: TRBV6-2/TRBV6-3
D gene: -
clone size: many
J gene: TRBJ1-1
CDR3 DNA: TGTGCCAGCGGGCTGAACACTGAAGCTTTCTTT
CDR3 protein: CASGLNTEAFF